The clone carrying this T cell receptor (beta chain) showed up just a few times. According to the study, genomic DNA was the template for TCR beta VDJ and CDR3 profiling. Each CDR3 protein gets one entry after TCRdb re-called the reads with MiXCR. The sample has around 290,000 distinct CDR3 sequences, 56% seen once. This entry is derived from a study of CD8+CD57+ T cells in acquired aplastic anemia. In patients chosen for sequencing, flow cytometry had shown CD8+CD57+ cell expansion. The ends were cut back, 4 bases at V and 4 bases at J, with 14 bases in the middle. The CDR3 runs 14 residues. CDR1 and CDR2 (germline): MNHNS, SASEGT.

This chain uses TRBV6-1 with TRBJ2-7; tentative D call: TRBD1 (6 bases). Material: sorted CD4+, CD8+, or CD8+CD57+ T cells (not recorded which) from PBMCs. The receptor's source is a human donor with aplastic anemia. For the CDR3, the DNA is TGTGCCAGCAGTGCTTTAGGGACAACGTACGAGCAGTACTTC. As protein: CASSALGTTYEQYF.